The 17 T cell receptor beta chains listed next were all sequenced from one sample in a study of T-cell reconstitution after alpha-beta-depleted transplantation in children. Unique molecular identifiers tagged the TCRbeta library. Via MiXCR, TCRdb re-called the PCR reads, giving one row per CDR3 protein. The profile shows about 78,000 distinct CDR3 sequences, 14% of them singletons. Specimen: PBMCs, mostly from graft donor cells, collected 180 days after TCRalphabeta/CD19-depleted stem cell transplant. The receptors come from a male patient aged 2-15 years who had a stem cell transplant for acute lymphoblastic leukemia, so the T cells may come from the graft donor.

In the case of this clonotype: A much larger clone differs from this one at a single base, so this may be a read error. V is TRBV7-6 and J is TRBJ2-5; a possible D gene is TRBD2 (5 bases). Between the trimmed V and J ends, which lost 3 bases and 5 bases, there was a span of 25 bases. The CDR3 runs 18 residues. CDR1 is SGHVS, CDR2 FNYEAQ, per germline. CDR3: CASSFYGSLRIASETQYF. Here the CDR3 DNA reads TGTGCCAGCAGCTTCTATGGGTCCCTCCGGATAGCGTCGGAGACCCAGTACTTC. The complete variable domain, with remaining parts taken from reference TRBV7-6 and TRBJ2-5, reads GAGVSQSPRYKVTKRGQDVALRCDPISGHVSLYWYRQALGQGPEFLTYFNYEAQQDKSGLPNDRFSAERPEGSISTLTIQRTEQRDSAMYRCASSFYGSLRIASETQYFGPGTRLLVL.

V usage is TRBV28 and J usage is TRBJ1-2, with D tentatively TRBD1 (6 bases). Germline loops: CDR1 MDHEN, CDR2 SYDVKM. This CDR3 spans 15 amino acids. V dropped 5 bases and J dropped 0 bases, with 13 bases sitting between them. CDR3 protein: CASSPQGKANYGYTF. DNA for the CDR3: TGTGCCAGCAGTCCCCAGGGGAAAGCTAACTATGGCTACACCTTC.

This clonotype was counted between two and nine times. The rearrangement uses TRBV5-1 and TRBJ2-7; D perhaps matches TRBD2 (6 bases). Trimming shortened V by 0 bases and J by 9 bases, and 19 bases separated the two germline ends. Germline V gene sequence: CDR1 SGHRS, CDR2 YFSETQ. The CDR3 runs 15 residues. The CDR3 region has the DNA TGCGCCAGCAGCTTGGGGTCCGGGACGGACGGGGGGCAGTACTTC. This encodes CASSLGSGTDGGQYF.

This chain joins TRBV20-1 and TRBJ2-7, with TRBD1 as a possible D gene (6 bases). Germline loops: CDR1 DFQATT, CDR2 SNEGSKA (reference sequence). CDR3 length equals 12 residues. The chain's CDR3 is CRTSGTLGEQYF. DNA of the CDR3: TGCAGAACCTCCGGGACATTGGGGGAGCAGTACTTC.

The chain couples TRBV7-7 to TRBJ2-1, with TRBD2 matching 15 bases. Trimming at V came to 5 bases and at J to 4 bases, leaving 9 bases not matched to a gene. This CDR3 has 18 amino acids. Per germline, CDR1 SSHAT and CDR2 FNYEAQ (reference sequence). CDR3 amino acids: CASSPLPGLAGGYNEQFF. The CDR3 bases are TGTGCCAGCAGCCCGCTACCCGGACTAGCGGGGGGGTACAATGAGCAGTTCTTC.

The J gene is TRBJ2-6, the V gene TRBV4-3, with D unclear. CDR3 length: 15 residues. V was trimmed by 4 bases and J by 1 base, leaving 8 bases between them. The V gene's germline CDR1 is LGHNA and CDR2 YSLEER. The CDR3 loop is CASSPTDSGANVLTF. In DNA form, the CDR3 reads TGCGCCAGCAGCCCGACGGATTCTGGGGCCAACGTCCTGACTTTC.

This clonotype was picked up many times. The chain carries TRBV2 and TRBJ2-7; D possibly corresponds to TRBD1 (6 bases). CDR1 and CDR2 from the germline V gene are SNHLY and FYNNEI. The CDR3 is 17 residues long. The V and J ends lost 5 bases and 1 base respectively, with 21 bases between them. As DNA, the CDR3 is TGTGCCAGCAGTCCCCACTCCCTAACGGACAGATCCTACGAGCAGTACTTC. It encodes CASSPHSLTDRSYEQYF.

This clonotype was seen a handful of times. This sequence joins TRBV5-5 and TRBJ1-5; 9 bases agree with TRBD1. The CDR3 loop spans 16 amino acids. CDR1 is SGHKS, CDR2 YYEKEE, per germline (reference sequence). V lost 5 bases to trimming and J lost 6 bases; unmatched junction nucleotides: 12. CDR3 loop: CASRISGQGSGQPQHF. The CDR3 DNA sequence: TGTGCCAGCAGAATATCGGGACAGGGATCCGGTCAGCCCCAGCATTTT.

There are many counts of this clonotype. The chain couples TRBV10-3 to TRBJ1-2; D unresolved. The germline gives CDR1 ENHRY, CDR2 SYGVKD. The CDR3 extends over 14 amino acids. This CDR3 is CATNRNRGGYGYTF. CDR3 DNA: TGTGCAACAAATCGAAACCGGGGTGGCTATGGCTACACCTTC.

In this sample, this clonotype turned up a few times. The chain combines TRBV3-1 with TRBJ2-1, with TRBD2 identical over 7 bases. CDR1 is LGHDT, CDR2 YNNKEL, per germline (reference sequence). V was pared by 3 bases and J by 0 bases, with 5 bases of the junction left unmatched. The CDR3 consists of 16 residues. The CDR3, as DNA: TGTGCCAGCAGCCATTCGACTAGCTACTCCTACAATGAGCAGTTCTTC. Translating gives CASSHSTSYSYNEQFF.

This clonotype was counted between two and nine times. The chain's CDR3 is CASSEQLRDYGYTF. The CDR3 DNA reads as TGTGCCAGCAGTGAACAGCTGCGGGACTATGGCTACACCTTC. The chain carries TRBV2 and TRBJ1-2; D ambiguous. The germline gives CDR1 SNHLY, CDR2 FYNNEI. Trimming shortened V by 2 bases and J by 3 bases, and 10 bases separated the two germline ends. The CDR3 covers 14 residues.

This clonotype occurred many times. The V gene is TRBV7-2, the J gene TRBJ2-7; D tentatively fits TRBD1 or TRBD2 (5 bases each). The CDR3 length is 16 residues. V dropped 1 base and J dropped 0 bases, with 13 bases sitting between them. In germline, CDR1 is SGHTA, CDR2 FQGNSA. DNA for the CDR3: TGTGCCAGCAGCTTAGTCCCGGGGCCCAGCTCCTACGAGCAGTACTTC. Protein product: CASSLVPGPSSYEQYF.

J is TRBJ2-3 and V is TRBV20-1; 13 bases match TRBD2. Trimming at V came to 5 bases and at J to 0 bases, leaving 8 bases not matched to a gene. Germline CDR1 reads DFQATT; CDR2 reads SNEGSKA (reference sequence). This CDR3 region has 17 residues. The CDR3 DNA reads as TGCAGTGCTTCCGGGACTAGCGGGGTTACTAGCACAGATACGCAGTATTTT. Its protein product is CSASGTSGVTSTDTQYF.

This chain joins TRBV9 and TRBJ1-1, with 7 positions matching TRBD1. Germline loops: CDR1 SGDLS, CDR2 YYNGEE. This CDR3 is built from 15 residues. V lost 4 bases to trimming and J lost 5 bases; unmatched junction nucleotides: 11. The CDR3 here is CASSLTQGRETEAFF. Here the CDR3 DNA reads TGTGCCAGCAGCCTTACACAGGGGAGGGAGACTGAAGCTTTCTTT. Supplemented by reference TRBV9 and TRBJ1-1, the full variable domain reads DSGVTQTPKHLITATGQRVTLRCSPRSGDLSVYWYQQSLDQGLQFLIQYYNGEERAKGNILERFSAQQFPDLHSELNLSSLELGDSALYFCASSLTQGRETEAFFGQGTRLTVV.

V gene TRBV3-1 combines with J gene TRBJ1-2; TRBD1 might be the D (5 bases). The V and J ends lost 3 bases and 8 bases respectively, with 16 bases between them. Germline CDR1 reads LGHDT; CDR2 reads YNNKEL (reference sequence). This CDR3 has 14 residues. The CDR3 is CASSQGDYLDGYTF. In nucleotides, the CDR3 is TGTGCCAGCAGCCAGGGGGACTATTTAGACGGCTACACCTTC.

This clonotype came up a few times. The chain joins TRBV7-8 to TRBJ1-1, with 7 bases aligning to TRBD1. Germline lookup yields CDR1 SGHVS and CDR2 FQNEAQ. The CDR3 covers 13 residues. V dropped 3 bases and J dropped 5; count of bases not matched to a gene: 3. The CDR3 DNA follows: TGTGCCAGCAGCTTGACAGGGCGTACTGAAGCTTTCTTT. This sequence encodes CASSLTGRTEAFF. Combining the CDR3 with reference TRBV7-8 and TRBJ1-1 gives the whole variable domain GAGVSQSPRYKVAKRGQDVALRCDPISGHVSLFWYQQALGQGPEFLTYFQNEAQLDKSGLPSDRFFAERPEGSVSTLKIQRTQQEDSAVYLCASSLTGRTEAFFGQGTRLTVV.

This clonotype showed up just a few times. V usage is TRBV5-1 and J usage is TRBJ2-5; 8 bases align to TRBD2. This CDR3 spans 14 amino acids. The J segment lost 5 bases and the V segment lost 0 bases, leaving 3 bases of the junction unmatched. Germline V gene sequence: CDR1 SGHRS, CDR2 YFSETQ. The DNA for the CDR3 is TGCGCCAGCAGCTTGGATAGCGGGAAGGAGACCCAGTACTTC. Translating it yields CASSLDSGKETQYF.